Sequencing of this T cell receptor (beta chain) was carried out in a study of response to subunit inactivated influenza vaccine. Via MiXCR, TCRdb re-called the RT-PCR reads, giving one row per CDR3 protein. The sample contains about 480,000 distinct CDR3 sequences, about 25% of which appear only once. Germline CDR1 is SGHRS and CDR2 is YFSETQ. The CDR3 extends over 16 amino acids. Trimming stripped 0 bases from V and 4 bases from J, with 16 bases between. This clonotype has just a few counts. This sequence was found in a man over 45 who received an inactivated influenza vaccine. The chain recombines TRBV5-1 with TRBJ2-5; maybe TRBD2 (7 bases). Specimen: CD4+ T cells sorted from PBMCs, collected more than 4 days after vaccination. In DNA form, the CDR3 reads TGCGCCAGCAGCTTGGAAGGGGGAGGGTTCGGAGAGACCCAGTACTTC. Protein: CASSLEGGGFGETQYF.